This T cell receptor beta chain came from a study of T cells expressing NK-cell markers. TCRdb reanalyzed the 5' RACE reads and collapses them to one entry per CDR3 protein, without DNA. The sample table sets out 200,000 to 300,000 distinct CDR3 sequences. The CDR3 length is 15 residues. This rearrangement joins TRBV12-3 or TRBV12-4 to TRBJ1-1. The source is a woman between 18 and 75 years old in good health. Sequencing was carried out using blood T cells: a sorted CD56 or NKG2C T cell subset, CD4+ or CD8+ T cells, or bulk PBMC T cells (not recorded which). The CDR3 here is CASSPDVGMNTEAFF.